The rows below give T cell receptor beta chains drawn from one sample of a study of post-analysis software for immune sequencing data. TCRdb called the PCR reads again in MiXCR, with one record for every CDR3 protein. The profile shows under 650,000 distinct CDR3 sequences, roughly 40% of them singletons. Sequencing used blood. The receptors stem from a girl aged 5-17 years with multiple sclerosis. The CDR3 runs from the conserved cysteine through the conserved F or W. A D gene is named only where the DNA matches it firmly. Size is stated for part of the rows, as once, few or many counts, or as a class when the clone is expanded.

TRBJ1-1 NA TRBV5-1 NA CASSVVQGGKAFF TGCGCCAGCAGCGTAGTACAGGGTGGGAAAGCTTTCTTT
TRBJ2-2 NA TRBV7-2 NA CASSPSVTGELFF TGTGCCAGCAGCCCAAGCGTCACCGGGGAGCTGTTTTTT
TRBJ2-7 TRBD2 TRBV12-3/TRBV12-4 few CASSSPPGLAGDLYEQYF TGTGCCAGCAGTTCCCCGCCTGGACTAGCGGGGGACCTTTACGAGCAGTACTTC
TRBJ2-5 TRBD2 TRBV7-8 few CASSSRTSGRVETQYF TGTGCCAGCAGCTCAAGGACTAGCGGGAGGGTCGAGACCCAGTACTTC
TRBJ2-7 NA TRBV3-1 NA CASSPSEWDEQYF TGTGCCAGCAGCCCCTCTGAGTGGGACGAGCAGTACTTC
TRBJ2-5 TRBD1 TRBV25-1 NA CASTGTEMRETQYF TGTGCCAGCACCGGGACAGAAATGAGGGAGACCCAGTACTTC
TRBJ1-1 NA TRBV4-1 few CASSQVMGRVETEAFF TGCGCCAGCAGCCAGGTGATGGGCAGGGTGGAGACTGAAGCTTTCTTT
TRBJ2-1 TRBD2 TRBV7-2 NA CASSLPGGPGNEQFF TGTGCCAGCAGCTTACCGGGGGGGCCCGGGAATGAGCAGTTCTTC
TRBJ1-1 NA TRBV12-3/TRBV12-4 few CASNNMAHEAFF TGTGCCAGCAACAACATGGCTCATGAAGCTTTCTTT
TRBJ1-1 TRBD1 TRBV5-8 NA CASSLRDSYTEAFF TGTGCCAGCAGCTTGAGGGACAGCTACACTGAAGCTTTCTTT
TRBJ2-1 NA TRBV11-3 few CASKGSDFFYNEQFF TGTGCCAGTAAGGGATCGGACTTTTTCTACAATGAGCAGTTCTTC
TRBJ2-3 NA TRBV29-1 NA CSAPARRGAGDTQYF TGCAGCGCTCCGGCAAGGCGGGGCGCAGGTGATACGCAGTATTTT
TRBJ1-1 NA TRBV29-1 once CSDYSKNTEAFF TGCAGCGACTACAGTAAGAACACTGAAGCTTTCTTT
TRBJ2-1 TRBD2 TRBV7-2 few CASSLVASGGYYNEQFF TGTGCCAGCAGCTTAGTGGCTAGCGGGGGTTACTACAATGAGCAGTTCTTC
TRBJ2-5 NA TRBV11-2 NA CASSLGAGVETQYF TGTGCCAGCAGCTTAGGCGCCGGCGTGGAGACCCAGTACTTC
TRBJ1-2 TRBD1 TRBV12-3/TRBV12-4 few CASSGAGGGYGYTF TGTGCCAGCAGTGGTGCAGGGGGCGGCTATGGCTACACCTTC
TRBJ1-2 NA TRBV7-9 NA CASSSSARIPPNYGYTF TGTGCCAGCAGCTCGTCAGCGCGGATCCCCCCTAACTATGGCTACACCTTC
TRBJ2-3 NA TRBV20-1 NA CSADTSNHRLVDAQYF TGCAGTGCTGACACTTCAAATCACCGACTAGTTGATGCGCAGTATTTT
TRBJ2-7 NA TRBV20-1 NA CSNYEQYF TGCTCAAACTACGAGCAGTACTTC
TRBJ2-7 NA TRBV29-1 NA CSVNTAGGSYEQYF TGCAGCGTAAATACAGCCGGGGGCTCCTACGAGCAGTACTTC
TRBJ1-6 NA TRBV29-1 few CSVQPTRNSPLHF TGCAGCGTGCAGCCTACCCGTAATTCACCCCTCCACTTT
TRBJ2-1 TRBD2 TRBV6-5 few CASSYSAGAMNEQFF TGTGCCAGCAGTTACTCAGCGGGAGCCATGAATGAGCAGTTCTTC
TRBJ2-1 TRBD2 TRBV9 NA CASSVVVTGGMGDEQFF TGTGCCAGCAGCGTGGTAGTAACGGGGGGGATGGGGGATGAGCAGTTCTTC
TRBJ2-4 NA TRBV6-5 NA CASSYDRILAKNIQYF TGTGCCAGCAGTTACGACAGGATTCTAGCCAAAAACATTCAGTACTTC
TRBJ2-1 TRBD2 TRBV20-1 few CSARLLAGGEQFF TGCAGTGCTAGACTACTAGCGGGGGGTGAGCAGTTCTTC
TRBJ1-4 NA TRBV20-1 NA CSASNRRTNEKLFF TGCAGTGCTAGTAACAGGAGAACTAATGAAAAACTGTTTTTT
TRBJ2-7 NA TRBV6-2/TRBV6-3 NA CASSYSGLVSSYEQYF TGTGCCAGCAGTTATTCCGGACTGGTTAGCTCCTACGAGCAGTACTTC
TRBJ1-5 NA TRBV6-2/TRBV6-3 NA CASSDRMSNQPQHF TGTGCCAGCAGCGACAGGATGAGCAATCAGCCCCAGCATTTT
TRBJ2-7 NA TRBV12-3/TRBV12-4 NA CANSLRQSVYEQYF TGTGCCAACAGTTTGAGACAGTCCGTCTACGAGCAGTACTTC
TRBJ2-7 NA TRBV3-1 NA CASSQSATATEQYF TGTGCCAGCAGCCAATCCGCGACTGCCACCGAGCAGTACTTC
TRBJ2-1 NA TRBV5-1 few CASSLEDPGYNEQFF TGCGCCAGCAGCTTGGAAGATCCAGGGTACAATGAGCAGTTCTTC
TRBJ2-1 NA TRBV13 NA CASSLPRRLVGDNEQFF TGTGCCAGCAGCTTGCCCCGTCGACTAGTGGGGGACAATGAGCAGTTCTTC
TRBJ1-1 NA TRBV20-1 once CSARTSVNTEAFF TGCAGTGCTAGAACATCAGTCAACACTGAAGCTTTCTTT
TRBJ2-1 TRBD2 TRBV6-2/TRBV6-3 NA CASGTRDYNEQFF TGTGCCAGCGGGACTAGGGACTACAATGAGCAGTTCTTC
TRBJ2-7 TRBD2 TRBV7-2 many CASSLRTSGYEQYF TGTGCCAGCAGCCTCCGGACTAGCGGATACGAGCAGTACTTC
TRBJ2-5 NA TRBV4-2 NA CASSQGAGSETQYF TGTGCCAGCAGCCAAGGCGCGGGGTCAGAGACCCAGTACTTC
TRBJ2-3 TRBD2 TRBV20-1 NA CSASRSGGVDTQYF TGCAGTGCTTCCCGTAGCGGGGGGGTAGATACGCAGTATTTT
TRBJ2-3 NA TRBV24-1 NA CATSDLEVGWPTDTQYF TGTGCCACCAGTGATTTAGAAGTGGGCTGGCCCACAGATACGCAGTATTTT
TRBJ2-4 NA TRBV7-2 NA CASSLRTAAKNIQYF TGTGCCAGCAGCTTGCGGACTGCAGCCAAAAACATTCAGTACTTC
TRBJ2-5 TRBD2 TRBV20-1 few CSARDMASGGRGETQYF TGCAGTGCTAGAGATATGGCTAGCGGGGGGCGGGGAGAGACCCAGTACTTC
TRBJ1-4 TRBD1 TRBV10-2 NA CASSLLRGRHEKLFF TGCGCCAGCAGTCTTCTCAGGGGGCGACATGAAAAACTGTTTTTT
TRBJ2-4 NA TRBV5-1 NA CASSSEDPSDIQYF TGCGCCAGCAGCTCGGAGGACCCCTCGGACATTCAGTACTTC
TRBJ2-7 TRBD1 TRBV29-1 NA CSVEGGQGIYEQYF TGCAGCGTTGAAGGGGGACAGGGGATCTACGAGCAGTACTTC
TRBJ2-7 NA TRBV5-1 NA CASSLAPTVVRDEQYF TGCGCCAGCAGCTTGGCCCCGACGGTCGTGAGAGACGAGCAGTACTTC
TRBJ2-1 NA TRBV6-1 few CATTPPLSYNEQFF TGTGCCACCACGCCCCCCCTCTCCTACAATGAGCAGTTCTTC
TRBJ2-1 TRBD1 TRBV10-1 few CASSAGQQNEQFF TGCGCCAGCAGTGCGGGACAGCAGAATGAGCAGTTCTTC